This T cell receptor (beta chain) stems from a study of cytomegalovirus exposure and HLA in healthy donors. Both 60 Vbeta primers and 13 Jbeta primers went into the PCR. Libraries were prepared by immunoSEQ multiplex PCR; TCRdb keeps only in-frame clonotypes and omits some of them. Here the sample spans about 180,000 clones, 65% to 80% being singletons. The clonotype originates from a woman between 35 and 50 years old in good health and CMV-seronegative. What was sequenced was PBMCs.

The CDR3 DNA follows: TGTGCCAGCAGCGCCGGGCGGGCGTTCGAGCAGTACTTC. This translates into CASSAGRAFEQYF. The gene calls are TRBV6-5 and TRBJ2-7; weak D call: TRBD2 (5 bases). The CDR3 sequence is 13 residues long. Germline lookup yields CDR1 MNHEY and CDR2 SVGAGI. The V end was cut by 6 bases, the J end by 6 bases, with 15 bases between.